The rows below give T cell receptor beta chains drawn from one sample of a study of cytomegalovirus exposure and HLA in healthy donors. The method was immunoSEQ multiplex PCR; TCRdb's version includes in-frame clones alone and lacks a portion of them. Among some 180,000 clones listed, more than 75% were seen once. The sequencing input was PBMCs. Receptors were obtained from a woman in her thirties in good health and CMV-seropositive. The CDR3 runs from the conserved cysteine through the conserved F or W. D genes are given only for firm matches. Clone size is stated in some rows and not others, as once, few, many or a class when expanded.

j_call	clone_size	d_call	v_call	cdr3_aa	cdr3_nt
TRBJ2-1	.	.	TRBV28	CASSLSYNEQFF	TGTGCCAGCAGTCTATCGTACAATGAGCAGTTCTTC
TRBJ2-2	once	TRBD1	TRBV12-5	CASGTGVGGELFF	TGTGCTAGTGGTACAGGGGTGGGCGGGGAGCTGTTTTTT
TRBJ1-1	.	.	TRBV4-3	CASRRGGGMNTEAFF	TGCGCCAGCCGAAGGGGTGGTGGGATGAACACTGAAGCTTTCTTT
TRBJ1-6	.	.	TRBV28	CASRPDSSYNSPLHF	TGTGCCAGCCGACCCGACAGCTCCTATAATTCACCCCTCCACTTT
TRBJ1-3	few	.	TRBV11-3	CASSRGTVRANTIYF	TGTGCCAGCAGCCGGGGAACAGTGAGGGCTAACACCATATATTTT
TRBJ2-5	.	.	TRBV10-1	CASSVGLARETQYF	TGCGCCAGCAGTGTTGGCCTAGCGAGGGAGACCCAGTACTTC
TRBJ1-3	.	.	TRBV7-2	CASSLSSGANSGNTIYF	TGTGCCAGCAGCTTGTCCTCAGGGGCCAACTCTGGAAACACCATATATTTT
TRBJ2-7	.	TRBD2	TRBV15	CATSRKRGDPYEQCF	TGTGCCACCAGCAGAAAACGGGGGGATCCCTACGAGCAGTGCTTC
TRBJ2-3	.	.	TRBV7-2	CASSLVGRSTDTQYF	TGTGCCAGCAGCTTAGTGGGCAGGAGCACAGATACGCAGTATTTT
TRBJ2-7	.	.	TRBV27	CASSLSVQNYEQYF	TGTGCCAGCAGTTTATCGGTCCAGAACTACGAGCAGTACTTC
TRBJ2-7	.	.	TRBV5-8	CASRLSYEQYF	TGTGCCAGCAGGCTATCTTACGAGCAGTACTTC
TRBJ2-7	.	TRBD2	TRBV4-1	CASSQRRGGYEQYF	TGCGCCAGCAGCCAAAGGCGGGGGGGCTACGAGCAGTACTTC
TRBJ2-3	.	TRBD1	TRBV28	CASSLDRGAATDTQYF	TGTGCCAGCAGTTTGGACAGGGGGGCAGCCACAGATACGCAGTATTTT
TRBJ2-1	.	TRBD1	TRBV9	CASSAPFGQGTNEQFF	TGTGCCAGCAGCGCCCCCTTTGGACAGGGGACCAATGAGCAGTTCTTC
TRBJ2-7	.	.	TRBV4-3	CASSQAAVGVDEQYF	TGCGCCAGCAGCCAAGCAGCGGTTGGCGTAGACGAGCAGTACTTC
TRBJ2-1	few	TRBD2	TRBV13	CASRAPGLGNEQFF	TGTGCCAGCAGAGCACCAGGACTAGGCAATGAGCAGTTCTTC
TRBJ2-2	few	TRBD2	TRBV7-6	CASSRGLAGVPRTGELFF	TGTGCCAGCAGCAGAGGACTAGCGGGGGTCCCGAGGACCGGGGAGCTGTTTTTT
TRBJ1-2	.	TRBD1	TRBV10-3	CATMVRQGVGYTF	TGTGCCACCATGGTGAGACAGGGGGTGGGATACACCTTC
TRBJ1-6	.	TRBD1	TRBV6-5	CASSSIPGGYNSPLHF	TGTGCCAGCAGTTCTATACCAGGGGGGTATAATTCACCCCTCCACTTT
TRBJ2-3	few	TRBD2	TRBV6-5	CASSYSVAGAYTQYF	TGTGCCAGCAGTTACTCAGTAGCGGGGGCCTATACGCAGTATTTT
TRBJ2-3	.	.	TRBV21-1	CASSSGGDRGTDTQYF	TGTGCCAGCAGCTCTGGGGGGGACAGGGGCACAGATACGCAGTATTTT
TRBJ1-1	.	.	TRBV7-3	CASSLTPGSNTEAFF	TGTGCCAGCAGCTTAACGCCCGGGAGCAACACTGAAGCTTTCTTT
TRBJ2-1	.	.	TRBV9	CASSVANTQEQFF	TGTGCCAGCAGCGTAGCCAACACACAGGAGCAGTTCTTC
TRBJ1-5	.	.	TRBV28	CASSLTLNQPQHF	TGTGCCAGCAGCCTCACCCTAAATCAGCCCCAGCATTTT
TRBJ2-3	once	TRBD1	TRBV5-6	CASSFGTARFDTQYF	TGTGCCAGCAGCTTCGGGACAGCACGTTTCGATACGCAGTATTTT
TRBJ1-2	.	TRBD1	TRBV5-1	CASSLGQGAGGYTF	TGCGCCAGCAGCTTGGGACAGGGAGCAGGGGGCTACACCTTC
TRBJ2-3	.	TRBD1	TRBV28	CATRTGQELTTQYF	TGTGCCACCCGAACGGGACAGGAATTAACTACGCAGTATTTT
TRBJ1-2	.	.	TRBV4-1	CASSQAPPGDKWDNGYTF	TGCGCCAGCAGCCAAGCTCCCCCCGGGGACAAATGGGACAATGGCTACACCTTC
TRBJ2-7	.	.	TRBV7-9	CASSLDGAPSF	TGTGCCAGCAGCTTAGATGGGGCCCCCAGCTTC
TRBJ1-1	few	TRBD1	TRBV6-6	CASSYSDRGNTEAFF	TGTGCCAGCAGTTACTCCGACAGGGGTAACACTGAAGCTTTCTTT
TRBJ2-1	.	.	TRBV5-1	CASSLGPGLGDEQFF	TGCGCCAGCAGCTTGGGGCCGGGACTGGGGGATGAGCAGTTCTTC
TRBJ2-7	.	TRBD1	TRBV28	CASSLSDRGLGYEQYF	TGTGCCAGCAGTTTATCGGACAGGGGGTTGGGCTACGAGCAGTACTTC
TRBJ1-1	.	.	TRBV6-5	CASSRAGYTEAFF	TGTGCCAGCAGCCGGGCGGGCTACACTGAAGCTTTCTTT
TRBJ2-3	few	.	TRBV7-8	CASSLRTGEGTDTQYF	TGTGCCAGCAGCTTACGTACGGGGGAAGGGACAGATACGCAGTATTTT
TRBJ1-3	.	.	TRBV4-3	CASSQDTGFGNTIYF	TGCGCCAGCAGCCAAGATACGGGGTTTGGAAACACCATATATTTT
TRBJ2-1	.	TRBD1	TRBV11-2	CASSLTGGAHNEQFF	TGTGCCAGCAGCTTGACAGGGGGCGCCCACAATGAGCAGTTCTTC
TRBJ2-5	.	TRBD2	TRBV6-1	CASSEYLAGGSGETQYF	TGTGCCAGCAGTGAATATCTAGCGGGGGGGTCGGGTGAGACCCAGTACTTC
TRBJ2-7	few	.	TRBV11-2	CASSSRVYEQYF	TGTGCCAGCAGCTCCAGGGTTTACGAGCAGTACTTC
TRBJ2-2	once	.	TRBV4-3	CASSQGWGGTNTGELFF	TGCGCCAGCAGCCAAGGATGGGGCGGGACGAACACCGGGGAGCTGTTTTTT
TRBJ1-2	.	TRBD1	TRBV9	CASRGDSAHYGYTF	TGTGCCAGCAGGGGGGACAGCGCCCACTATGGCTACACCTTC
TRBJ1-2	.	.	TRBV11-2	CASSFTGSHGYTF	TGTGCCAGCAGCTTCACAGGGAGCCATGGCTACACCTTC
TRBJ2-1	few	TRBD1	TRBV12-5	CASGLYPPGQGAHEQFF	TGTGCTAGTGGTTTGTACCCACCCGGACAGGGGGCGCATGAGCAGTTCTTC
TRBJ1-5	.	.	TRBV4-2	CASSPRQSNQPQHF	TGTGCCAGCAGCCCGAGGCAGAGCAATCAGCCCCAGCATTTT
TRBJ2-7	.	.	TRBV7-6	CASSLVARADEQYF	TGTGCCAGCAGCTTAGTGGCCAGAGCGGACGAGCAGTACTTC
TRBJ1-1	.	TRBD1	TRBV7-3	CASSHATDRGRVGAFF	TGTGCCAGCAGTCATGCTACGGACAGGGGAAGGGTGGGAGCTTTCTTT
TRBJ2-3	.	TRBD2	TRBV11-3	CASSPGLAGGFSTDTQYF	TGTGCCAGCAGCCCGGGACTAGCGGGGGGGTTTAGCACAGATACGCAGTATTTT